The rows below give T cell receptor beta chains drawn from one sample of a study of T cell responses to AZD1222 COVID-19 vaccine. The data were produced by immunoSEQ multiplex PCR, yet TCRdb's version contains in-frame clones alone and is incomplete. The table has about 120,000 clones, around 92% seen once. The sample was peripheral blood, taken on day 0 of AZD1222 vaccination. The source is an adult in good health. The CDR3 runs from the conserved cysteine through the conserved F or W. Each record gives: J gene, clone size, V gene, D gene, CDR3 protein, CDR3 DNA. A D gene is named only where the DNA matches it firmly. Clone size is shown for a subset of rows, as once, few, many or a class of expanded clone.

TRBJ2-5	.	TRBV5-4	TRBD2	CASSSTSGRETQYF	TGTGCCAGCAGCAGCACTAGCGGGAGGGAGACCCAGTACTTC
TRBJ2-1	.	TRBV6-1	.	CASSEHLLAYNEQFF	TGTGCCAGCAGTGAACACCTCTTAGCCTACAATGAGCAGTTCTTC
TRBJ2-1	once	TRBV19	.	CASSSHDRSDEQFF	TGTGCCAGTAGTTCTCATGACAGGAGCGATGAGCAGTTCTTC
TRBJ1-1	.	TRBV18	.	CASSPRTMNTEAFF	TGTGCCAGCTCACCAAGGACGATGAACACTGAAGCTTTCTTT
TRBJ1-1	.	TRBV3-1/TRBV3-2	TRBD1	CASSQLTGVTEAFF	TGTGCCAGCAGCCAACTTACAGGGGTCACTGAAGCTTTCTTT
TRBJ2-3	.	TRBV25-1	.	CASSDGDPTDTQYF	TGTGCCAGCAGTGATGGTGACCCGACAGATACGCAGTATTTT
TRBJ2-2	.	TRBV27	.	CASSLTTPAGELFF	TGTGCCAGCAGTTTAACAACACCGGCGGGGGAGCTGTTTTTT
TRBJ1-3	.	TRBV9	.	CASSPGNSGNTIYF	TGTGCCAGCAGCCCAGGAAACTCTGGAAACACCATATATTTT
TRBJ2-7	.	TRBV9	.	CASSVAGSGTYEQYF	TGTGCCAGCAGCGTAGCGGGTAGCGGTACCTACGAGCAGTACTTC
TRBJ1-1	.	TRBV10-3	TRBD1	CAISPWGTGQNTEAFF	TGTGCCATCAGCCCCTGGGGGACAGGCCAGAACACTGAAGCTTTCTTT
TRBJ1-2	once	TRBV28	.	CASSFRGYTF	TGTGCCAGCAGTTTTAGGGGCTACACCTTC
TRBJ2-2	.	TRBV3-1/TRBV3-2	.	CASSQERGGRGPGELFF	TGTGCCAGCAGCCAAGAGCGCGGGGGCAGGGGGCCCGGGGAGCTGTTTTTT
TRBJ1-1	.	TRBV19	.	CASNPPGWGTEAFF	TGTGCCAGTAACCCCCCAGGGTGGGGGACTGAAGCTTTCTTT
TRBJ2-7	.	TRBV11-2	.	CASSPGPSRYEQYF	TGTGCCAGCAGCCCAGGGCCGTCCCGTTACGAGCAGTACTTC
TRBJ2-3	.	TRBV5-4	TRBD2	CASSLSILAGASSTDTQYF	TGTGCCAGCAGCTTGAGTATCCTAGCGGGCGCCTCTAGCACAGATACGCAGTATTTT
TRBJ1-5	.	TRBV19	TRBD1	CASSGFGTGLNQPQHF	TGTGCCAGTAGTGGCTTCGGGACAGGGCTAAATCAGCCCCAGCATTTT
TRBJ2-1	.	TRBV10-1	TRBD1	CASSDPGTGGNEQFF	TGCGCCAGCAGTGACCCCGGGACAGGGGGCAATGAGCAGTTCTTC
TRBJ2-2	.	TRBV27	.	CASSLGTGTNTGELFF	TGTGCCAGCAGTTTGGGTACAGGGACGAACACCGGGGAGCTGTTTTTT
TRBJ2-3	few	TRBV3-1/TRBV3-2	TRBD1	CASSQVTGDPDTQYF	TGTGCCAGCAGCCAAGTCACAGGGGATCCAGATACGCAGTATTTT
TRBJ1-2	.	TRBV4-1	.	CASSQVVPGPRDGYTF	TGCGCCAGCAGCCAAGTTGTTCCAGGGCCAAGGGATGGCTACACCTTC
TRBJ1-5	.	TRBV10-1	.	CASSESGVNQPQHF	TGCGCCAGCAGTGAGTCCGGGGTAAATCAGCCCCAGCATTTT
TRBJ2-3	.	TRBV10-3	.	CATALGVSTDTQYF	TGTGCCACCGCCTTGGGGGTCAGCACAGATACGCAGTATTTT
TRBJ2-1	.	TRBV4-1	TRBD2	CASSQGASGKTYNEQFF	TGCGCCAGCAGCCAAGGGGCTAGCGGGAAGACTTACAATGAGCAGTTCTTC
TRBJ1-3	.	TRBV25-1	.	CASSAGGVGNTIYF	TGTGCCAGCAGTGCTGGGGGGGTTGGAAACACCATATATTTT
TRBJ1-2	.	TRBV12-3/TRBV12-4	.	CASSLVGGYGYTF	TGTGCCAGCAGTTTAGTAGGGGGCTATGGCTACACCTTC
TRBJ2-1	.	TRBV7-2	.	CASSFAMGLYNEQFF	TGTGCCAGCAGCTTCGCCATGGGATTATACAATGAGCAGTTCTTC
TRBJ1-1	once	TRBV18	.	CASSPPKVGNTEAFF	TGTGCCAGCTCACCACCTAAGGTTGGGAACACTGAAGCTTTCTTT
TRBJ2-3	.	TRBV14	.	CASSQDSLTDTQYF	TGTGCCAGCAGCCAGGACAGCCTCACAGATACGCAGTATTTT
TRBJ2-1	.	TRBV18	TRBD2	CASSPSASGSAYNEQFF	TGTGCCAGCTCACCAAGCGCTAGCGGGAGCGCCTACAATGAGCAGTTCTTC
TRBJ2-1	.	TRBV4-1	.	CASSQLPGHEMNNEQFF	TGCGCCAGCAGCCAATTACCGGGACATGAGATGAACAATGAGCAGTTCTTC
TRBJ2-1	.	TRBV19	.	CASSMQGGLEQFF	TGTGCCAGTAGTATGCAGGGGGGCCTTGAGCAGTTCTTC
TRBJ1-1	.	TRBV18	.	CASSREDRNTEAFF	TGTGCCAGCTCACGGGAGGACAGGAACACTGAAGCTTTCTTT
TRBJ2-4	.	TRBV6-2/TRBV6-3	.	CASSPGDRGAKNIQYF	TGTGCCAGCAGTCCCGGAGATCGGGGCGCCAAAAACATTCAGTACTTC
TRBJ2-1	once	TRBV7-2	.	CASSFLLSIEQFF	TGTGCCAGCAGCTTCCTACTGAGCATTGAGCAGTTCTTC
TRBJ2-5	.	TRBV10-2	.	CASSAGGRETQYF	TGCGCCAGCAGTGCGGGCGGTCGTGAGACCCAGTACTTC
TRBJ2-1	.	TRBV12-3/TRBV12-4	.	CASSLRDDNEQFF	TGTGCCAGCAGTTTAAGGGATGACAATGAGCAGTTCTTC
TRBJ2-3	.	TRBV6-5	.	CASTGAGPTDTQYF	TGTGCCAGCACCGGAGCGGGCCCTACAGATACGCAGTATTTT
TRBJ1-4	.	TRBV28	.	CASSLETDNEKLFF	TGTGCCAGCAGTCTAGAAACGGATAATGAAAAACTGTTTTTT
TRBJ2-7	.	TRBV27	TRBD1	CASSLTAGTGGYEQYF	TGTGCCAGCAGTTTGACGGCGGGAACAGGGGGGTACGAGCAGTACTTC
TRBJ2-1	.	TRBV11-3	.	CASSSQTKFGEQFF	TGTGCCAGCAGCAGCCAGACGAAGTTCGGTGAGCAGTTCTTC
TRBJ2-3	once	TRBV30	.	CAWTVRGSDTQYF	TGTGCCTGGACAGTCCGAGGGTCAGATACGCAGTATTTT
TRBJ1-5	few	TRBV2	.	CASSERRNQPQHF	TGTGCCAGCAGTGAGAGGCGCAATCAGCCCCAGCATTTT
TRBJ2-7	.	TRBV10-3	.	CAISESSASLYEQYF	TGTGCCATCAGTGAGTCGTCGGCTAGTTTGTACGAGCAGTACTTC
TRBJ1-4	.	TRBV29-1	TRBD1	CSVAGGGEKLFF	TGCAGCGTTGCAGGGGGAGGGGAAAAACTGTTTTTT
TRBJ1-5	.	TRBV28	.	CASKEGLLHF	TGTGCCAGCAAGGAAGGGCTTTTACATTTT
TRBJ2-1	.	TRBV7-2	TRBD2	CASSLTSGTYNEQFF	TGTGCCAGCAGCTTAACTAGCGGGACGTACAATGAGCAGTTCTTC
TRBJ1-5	.	TRBV28	.	CASSPGWNGNQPQHF	TGTGCCAGCAGTCCGGGTTGGAATGGCAATCAGCCCCAGCATTTT
TRBJ2-1	.	TRBV15	.	CATSRDERSYNEQFF	TGTGCCACCAGCAGAGATGAAAGGAGTTACAATGAGCAGTTCTTC
TRBJ1-1	once	TRBV27	.	CASSPRGGGGTEAFF	TGTGCCAGCAGTCCCCGAGGGGGAGGAGGGACTGAAGCTTTCTTT
TRBJ1-2	once	TRBV28	.	CASTSSGTDIHGYTF	TGTGCCAGCACCTCATCCGGAACAGACATCCATGGCTACACCTTC